Listed below are T cell receptor beta chains from one sample, sequenced in a study of cytomegalovirus exposure and HLA in healthy donors. TCRdb keeps only in-frame clones here, not all; method: immunoSEQ multiplex PCR. The table includes 100,000 to 120,000 clones, 60% to 80% detected once. Sequenced sample: PBMCs. These receptor sequences come from a man younger than 45 in good health and CMV-seronegative. CDR3s include the opening cysteine and the closing phenylalanine or tryptophan. Fields, in order: V gene, clone size, J gene, D gene, CDR3 protein, CDR3 DNA. D genes are given only for firm matches. Not every row has a clone size; where given, it reads once, few, many or a size class.

v_call: TRBV4-1
clone_size: .
j_call: TRBJ2-1
d_call: TRBD2
cdr3_aa: CASSEGTSRYNEQFF
cdr3_nt: TGCGCCAGCAGCGAAGGGACTAGCAGGTACAATGAGCAGTTCTTC

v_call: TRBV6-5
clone_size: .
j_call: TRBJ2-2
d_call: .
cdr3_aa: CASTSPGQLTGELFF
cdr3_nt: TGTGCCAGCACCTCACCGGGACAACTCACCGGGGAGCTGTTTTTT

v_call: TRBV4-2
clone_size: .
j_call: TRBJ2-1
d_call: TRBD2
cdr3_aa: CASSQDSGAGGGNEQFF
cdr3_nt: TGTGCCAGCAGCCAAGATTCAGGAGCGGGAGGGGGGAATGAGCAGTTCTTC

v_call: TRBV19
clone_size: .
j_call: TRBJ1-1
d_call: TRBD1
cdr3_aa: CATSQGGSTEAFF
cdr3_nt: TGTGCCACGTCCCAGGGGGGCAGCACTGAAGCTTTCTTT

v_call: TRBV7-9
clone_size: once
j_call: TRBJ2-5
d_call: .
cdr3_aa: CASSFAGTETQYF
cdr3_nt: TGTGCCAGCAGCTTTGCGGGAACGGAGACCCAGTACTTC

v_call: TRBV6-5
clone_size: .
j_call: TRBJ1-2
d_call: .
cdr3_aa: CASRDYPHGYTF
cdr3_nt: TGTGCCAGCAGGGACTACCCCCACGGCTACACCTTC

v_call: TRBV9
clone_size: .
j_call: TRBJ2-7
d_call: .
cdr3_aa: CASSVDTKDEQYF
cdr3_nt: TGTGCCAGCAGCGTGGACACGAAGGACGAGCAGTACTTC

v_call: TRBV11-2
clone_size: .
j_call: TRBJ2-7
d_call: .
cdr3_aa: CASSLRGIYEQSF
cdr3_nt: TGTGCCAGCAGCCTACGGGGGATCTACGAGCAGTCCTTC

v_call: TRBV28
clone_size: .
j_call: TRBJ1-5
d_call: .
cdr3_aa: CASSFAGENQPQHF
cdr3_nt: TGTGCCAGCAGTTTCGCTGGGGAGAATCAGCCCCAGCATTTT

v_call: TRBV7-2
clone_size: few
j_call: TRBJ2-7
d_call: .
cdr3_aa: CASSSPGTPTYEQYF
cdr3_nt: TGTGCCAGCAGCTCTCCGGGAACCCCTACCTACGAGCAGTACTTC

v_call: TRBV7-2
clone_size: .
j_call: TRBJ1-5
d_call: .
cdr3_aa: CASSLGSRGSNQPQHF
cdr3_nt: TGTGCCAGCAGCTTAGGTTCCAGGGGCTCCAATCAGCCCCAGCATTTT

v_call: TRBV7-2
clone_size: .
j_call: TRBJ2-1
d_call: TRBD2
cdr3_aa: CASSLDGLTGGPGDEQFF
cdr3_nt: TGTGCCAGCAGCTTAGACGGCCTAACGGGAGGGCCGGGGGATGAGCAGTTCTTC

v_call: TRBV5-4
clone_size: .
j_call: TRBJ2-2
d_call: .
cdr3_aa: CASSRDSNTGELFF
cdr3_nt: TGTGCCAGCAGTCGCGACTCTAACACCGGGGAGCTGTTTTTT

v_call: TRBV9
clone_size: .
j_call: TRBJ2-3
d_call: .
cdr3_aa: CASSVSSTYTDTQYF
cdr3_nt: TGTGCCAGCAGCGTAAGTAGCACCTACACAGATACGCAGTATTTT

v_call: TRBV15
clone_size: .
j_call: TRBJ1-3
d_call: .
cdr3_aa: CATSNGNTIYF
cdr3_nt: TGTGCCACCAGCAACGGGAACACCATATATTTT

v_call: TRBV29-1
clone_size: few
j_call: TRBJ2-5
d_call: .
cdr3_aa: CSVGHPRETQYF
cdr3_nt: TGCAGCGTTGGGCACCCGAGGGAGACCCAGTACTTC

v_call: TRBV19
clone_size: .
j_call: TRBJ1-1
d_call: TRBD1
cdr3_aa: CASSSQDRAPEAFF
cdr3_nt: TGTGCCAGTAGTTCTCAGGACAGGGCCCCTGAAGCTTTCTTT

v_call: TRBV2
clone_size: .
j_call: TRBJ2-6
d_call: TRBD1
cdr3_aa: CASSDRTGRNSGANVLTF
cdr3_nt: TGTGCCAGCAGTGATCGGACAGGGCGAAACTCTGGGGCCAACGTCCTGACTTTC

v_call: TRBV14
clone_size: .
j_call: TRBJ2-7
d_call: TRBD2
cdr3_aa: CASSGRGGVSYEQYF
cdr3_nt: TGTGCCAGCAGCGGGAGGGGAGGGGTCTCCTACGAGCAGTACTTC

v_call: TRBV2
clone_size: .
j_call: TRBJ2-7
d_call: .
cdr3_aa: CASSTALSYEQYF
cdr3_nt: TGTGCCAGTTCGACAGCACTTTCCTACGAGCAGTACTTC

v_call: TRBV2
clone_size: .
j_call: TRBJ1-1
d_call: .
cdr3_aa: CASSPQGLSTEAFF
cdr3_nt: TGTGCCAGCAGTCCACAGGGATTGAGCACTGAAGCTTTCTTT

v_call: TRBV11-2
clone_size: .
j_call: TRBJ2-2
d_call: .
cdr3_aa: CASSLAVTTGELFF
cdr3_nt: TGTGCCAGCAGCTTAGCGGTAACGACCGGGGAGCTGTTTTTT

v_call: TRBV4-1
clone_size: .
j_call: TRBJ2-1
d_call: .
cdr3_aa: CASSQLSGQPNEQFF
cdr3_nt: TGCGCCAGCAGCCAGCTTAGTGGGCAACCCAATGAGCAGTTCTTC

v_call: TRBV19
clone_size: .
j_call: TRBJ1-2
d_call: .
cdr3_aa: CASSKSGAGAVYGYTF
cdr3_nt: TGTGCCAGTAGTAAGAGCGGCGCAGGGGCCGTCTATGGCTACACCTTC

v_call: TRBV2
clone_size: .
j_call: TRBJ1-3
d_call: .
cdr3_aa: CASTPGQSRGAIYF
cdr3_nt: TGTGCCAGCACACCGGGACAATCGCGGGGGGCCATATATTTT

v_call: TRBV15
clone_size: .
j_call: TRBJ1-5
d_call: .
cdr3_aa: CATSRLQGRGTNQPRHF
cdr3_nt: TGTGCCACCAGCAGACTCCAGGGAAGGGGCACCAATCAGCCCCGGCATTTT

v_call: TRBV18
clone_size: .
j_call: TRBJ1-3
d_call: TRBD1
cdr3_aa: CASSRPGQGGVGNTIYF
cdr3_nt: TGTGCCAGCTCACGACCGGGACAGGGAGGCGTTGGAAACACCATATATTTT

v_call: TRBV30
clone_size: .
j_call: TRBJ1-5
d_call: .
cdr3_aa: CAWSDRASLYSNQPQHF
cdr3_nt: TGTGCCTGGAGTGACCGAGCCTCACTTTATAGCAATCAGCCCCAGCATTTT

v_call: TRBV4-1
clone_size: .
j_call: TRBJ1-5
d_call: TRBD1
cdr3_aa: CASSQRTGFSTQPQHF
cdr3_nt: TGCGCCAGCAGCCAACGGACAGGATTCTCTACTCAGCCCCAGCATTTT

v_call: TRBV15
clone_size: .
j_call: TRBJ2-7
d_call: TRBD1
cdr3_aa: CATSRDRAHEQYF
cdr3_nt: TGTGCCACCAGCAGGGACAGGGCACACGAGCAGTACTTC

v_call: TRBV5-1
clone_size: .
j_call: TRBJ2-5
d_call: .
cdr3_aa: CASSSFPQETQYF
cdr3_nt: TGCGCCAGCAGCTCCTTCCCTCAAGAGACCCAGTACTTC